The present entry profiles one T cell receptor beta chain with its context. The antigen remains unidentified. V lost 4 bases, J lost 2 bases, and 12 bases lay in between. There are 15 residues in the CDR3. CDR1 and CDR2 (germline): SEHNR, FQNEAQ (reference sequence). These data belong to a study of shared clonotypes between healthy human individuals. Study in general: The donors, two women and a few men, were aged 18 to 49. CD4 naive and memory got three plates each, CD8 naive two, CD8 memory one. Study-wide results and limits: The study generally estimated greater richness for naive than memory subsets.

Profiled with immunoSEQ multiplex PCR; TCRdb holds only in-frame clones, not every one. The table lists about 2.1 million clones, 85% to 95% of them singletons, with about 1.8% in the top ten. CD45RO-negative CD8 cells positively selected for CCR7 made up the naive population, which excluded terminally differentiated effector memory CD45RA+ cells. This sequence was found in a man between 18 and 35 years old in good health. Some clones in this sample may be carry-over from other donors' samples. The chain carries TRBV7-9 and TRBJ2-1; D is possibly TRBD2 (5 bases). The specimen was naive CD8+ T cells from PBMCs. CDR3 residues: CASSSPRGAYNEQFF. CDR3 nucleotides: TGTGCCAGCAGCTCGCCCCGGGGAGCCTACAATGAGCAGTTCTTC.